This TCR beta chain was observed in a study of blood T cell repertoires in COVID-19. Across the whole study: In each case, the material was cDNA or gDNA derived from T cells, B-cell-depleted T cells, or PBMCs.

Germline V CDR1 and CDR2: SGDLS, YYNGEE. This CDR3 comprises 16 residues. Trimming cost V 5 bases and J 2 bases, with 18 bases left between them. In the original workflow: Reference gene primer amplification in the assay estimated nucleated cell counts. The table came from immunoSEQ multiplex PCR; TCRdb's copy has only in-frame clones and leaves some out. The DNA gave D and trimming, while V, J and clone size come from that table. The sample lists about 420,000 clones; approximately 90% were seen once. Sequenced sample: peripheral blood. The gene calls are TRBV9 and TRBJ2-3, with a tentative D call TRBD1 (6 bases). The sequence derives from a man between 18 and 29 years old with COVID-19, enrolled during active disease. The CDR3 DNA reads TGTGCCAGCAGTGCACCCCCGGGACAACTCACAGATACGCAGTATTTT. Protein product: CASSAPPGQLTDTQYF.